This passage covers 9 T cell receptor beta chains from one sample sequenced in a study of technical replicates of blood from several donors. Here immunoSEQ multiplex PCR was the method, and the copy in TCRdb shows in-frame clones only, minus some. This sample carries 64,000 or so clones, 75% to 90% of them seen once, and the ten largest clones take 4.5% to 5.5%. Sequenced: PBMCs. These receptors came from a human donor in good health. Some clones in this sample may be carry-over from other donors' samples.

V and J are TRBV29-1 and TRBJ2-1; the D gene is possibly TRBD1 (6 bases). The length of the CDR3 is 12 residues. Trimming pared 4 bases from V and 6 bases from J, leaving 10 bases between. The germline gives CDR1 SQVTM, CDR2 ANQGSEA. The CDR3 DNA follows: TGCAGCGTTGTGGCAGGGGCCAATGAGCAGTTCTTC. Amino acids: CSVVAGANEQFF.

V and J are TRBV2 and TRBJ2-3; 12 bases are shared with TRBD2. Germline CDR1 is SNHLY and CDR2 is FYNNEI. Unmatched junction bases numbered 7, after V lost 2 bases and J lost 4 bases. The CDR3 is made up of 17 amino acids. This CDR3 is CASSELGLAGGADTQYF. The CDR3 nucleotides read TGTGCCAGCAGTGAATTGGGCCTAGCGGGGGGGGCAGATACGCAGTATTTT.

V and J are TRBV7-2 and TRBJ2-5, with no clear D. This CDR3 is built from 12 residues. From germline, CDR1 is SGHTA and CDR2 FQGNSA. The V end lost 5 bases, the J end lost 5 bases, and 9 bases lay between the germline ends. The CDR3 is CASSPSLETQYF. The CDR3 DNA follows: TGTGCCAGCAGCCCGTCCTTGGAGACCCAGTACTTC.

This rearrangement joins TRBV29-1 to TRBJ2-3; 8 bases line up with TRBD2. Germline values: CDR1 SQVTM, CDR2 ANQGSEA. The CDR3 covers 11 residues. The V and J ends lost 6 bases and 6 bases, in that order; junction bases with no gene match: 2. CDR3 nucleotides: TGCAGCGTACGACTAGCGGATACGCAGTATTTT. It encodes CSVRLADTQYF.

V is TRBV10-1 and J is TRBJ1-5; the match to TRBD1 covers 7 bases. Germline CDR1 WNHNN, CDR2 SYGVQD (reference sequence). The CDR3 runs 17 residues. V gave up 5 bases and J gave up 2 bases; unmatched junction bases: 12. The CDR3 DNA is TGCGCCAGCAGTCCACAGACAGGGAATGGTGGCAATCAGCCCCAGCATTTT. Translating it yields CASSPQTGNGGNQPQHF.

The chain carries TRBV7-9 and TRBJ2-7; weak D call: TRBD1 (6 bases). Germline CDR1 reads SEHNR; CDR2 reads FQNEAQ (reference sequence). V was pared by 1 base and J by 5 bases, with 15 bases between. The CDR3 extends over 15 amino acids. CDR3 amino acids: CASSLGGQGGDEQYF. In nucleotides, the CDR3 is TGTGCCAGCAGCTTAGGGGGGCAGGGCGGAGACGAGCAGTACTTC.

The chain links TRBV10-3 to TRBJ2-3; D remains ambiguous. The germline V and J ends were trimmed by 3 bases and 3 bases, with 10 bases remaining between them. The length of the CDR3 is 14 residues. CDR1 ENHRY and CDR2 SYGVKD come from the germline V gene. CDR3 coding DNA: TGTGCCATCAGTGACACGGCGGAGACAGATACGCAGTATTTT. Its translation: CAISDTAETDTQYF.

This clone was detected a few times. The genes are TRBV14 and TRBJ2-7; TRBD1 aligns across 10 bases. V trimming: 0 bases; J trimming: 2 bases; junction bases outside the gene matches: 1. Germline CDR1 SGHDN, CDR2 FVKESK. The CDR3 consists of 15 residues. The CDR3, as DNA: TGTGCCAGCAGCCAAGAAGGACAGGGGGCCTACGAGCAGTACTTC. It yields the protein CASSQEGQGAYEQYF. The whole variable domain, remainder taken from reference TRBV14 and TRBJ2-7, is EAGVTQFPSHSVIEKGQTVTLRCDPISGHDNLYWYRRVMGKEIKFLLHFVKESKQDESGMPNNRFLAERTGGTYSTLKVQPAELEDSGVYFCASSQEGQGAYEQYFGPGTRLTVT.

This clone was detected only a few times. V and J are TRBV4-2 and TRBJ1-4; D ambiguous. V lost 1 base and J lost 1, with 13 bases in between. Looked up from germline, CDR1 is LGHNA and CDR2 is YNFKEQ. The CDR3 covers 17 residues. The CDR3 reads CASSQVMVVRTNEKLFF. In DNA form, the CDR3 reads TGTGCCAGCAGCCAAGTGATGGTTGTGCGAACTAATGAAAAACTGTTTTTT.